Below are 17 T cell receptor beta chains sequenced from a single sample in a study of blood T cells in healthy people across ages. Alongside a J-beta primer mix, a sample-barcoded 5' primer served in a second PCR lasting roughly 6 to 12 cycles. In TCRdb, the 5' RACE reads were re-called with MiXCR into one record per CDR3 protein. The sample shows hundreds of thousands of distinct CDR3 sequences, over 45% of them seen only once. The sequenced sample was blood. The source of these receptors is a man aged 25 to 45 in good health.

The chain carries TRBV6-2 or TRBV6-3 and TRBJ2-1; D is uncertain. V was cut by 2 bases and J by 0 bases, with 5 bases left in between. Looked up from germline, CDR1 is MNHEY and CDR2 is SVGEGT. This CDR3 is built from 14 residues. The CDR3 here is CASSYARSYNEQFF. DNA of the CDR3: TGTGCCAGCAGTTACGCTCGCTCCTACAATGAGCAGTTCTTC.

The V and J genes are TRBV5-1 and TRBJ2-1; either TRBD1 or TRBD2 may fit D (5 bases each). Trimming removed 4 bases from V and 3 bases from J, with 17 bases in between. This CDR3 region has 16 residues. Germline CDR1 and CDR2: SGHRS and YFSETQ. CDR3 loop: CASSPSTSGRYNEQFF. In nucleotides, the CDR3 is TGCGCCAGCAGCCCATCAACATCGGGGCGCTACAATGAGCAGTTCTTC.

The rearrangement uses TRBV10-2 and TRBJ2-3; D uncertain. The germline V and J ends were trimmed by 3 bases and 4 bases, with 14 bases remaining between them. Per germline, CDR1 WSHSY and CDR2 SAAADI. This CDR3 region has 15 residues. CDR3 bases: TGCGCCAGCAGTGAAGGTAGGCGTGTCGCAGATACGCAGTATTTT. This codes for CASSEGRRVADTQYF.

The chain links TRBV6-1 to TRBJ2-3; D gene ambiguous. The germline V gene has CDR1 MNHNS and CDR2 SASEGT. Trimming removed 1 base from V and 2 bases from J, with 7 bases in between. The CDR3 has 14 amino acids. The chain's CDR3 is CASSEDRHTDTQYF. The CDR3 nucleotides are TGTGCCAGCAGTGAAGACAGACACACAGATACGCAGTATTTT.

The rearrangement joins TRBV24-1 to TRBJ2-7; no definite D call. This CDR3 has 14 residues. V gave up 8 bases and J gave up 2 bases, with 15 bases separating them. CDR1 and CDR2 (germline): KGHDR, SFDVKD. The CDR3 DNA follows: TGTGCCACCATGGCACCCAATGAACCCTACGAGCAGTACTTC. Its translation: CATMAPNEPYEQYF.

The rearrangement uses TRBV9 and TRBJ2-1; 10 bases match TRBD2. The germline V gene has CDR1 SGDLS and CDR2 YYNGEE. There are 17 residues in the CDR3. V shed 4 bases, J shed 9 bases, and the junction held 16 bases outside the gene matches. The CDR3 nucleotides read TGTGCCAGCAGCCCCCAAGGTAGCGGGAGGTCGTCAGGTGAGCAGTTCTTC. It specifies CASSPQGSGRSSGEQFF.

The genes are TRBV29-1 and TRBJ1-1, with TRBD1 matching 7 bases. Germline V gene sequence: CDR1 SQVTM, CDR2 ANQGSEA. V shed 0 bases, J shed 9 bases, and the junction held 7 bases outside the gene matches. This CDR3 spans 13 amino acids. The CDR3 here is CSVEDEPTGKAFF. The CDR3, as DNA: TGCAGCGTTGAAGATGAGCCGACAGGGAAAGCTTTCTTT.

The CDR3: CASAHGRRDRYTF. The CDR3 region has the DNA TGTGCCAGCGCCCACGGTCGGCGGGATCGCTACACCTTC. The chain couples TRBV27 to TRBJ1-2; D is undetermined. The CDR3 contains 13 residues. The germline V and J ends were trimmed by 8 bases and 9 bases, with 19 bases remaining between them. From germline, CDR1 is MNHEY and CDR2 SMNVEV (reference sequence).

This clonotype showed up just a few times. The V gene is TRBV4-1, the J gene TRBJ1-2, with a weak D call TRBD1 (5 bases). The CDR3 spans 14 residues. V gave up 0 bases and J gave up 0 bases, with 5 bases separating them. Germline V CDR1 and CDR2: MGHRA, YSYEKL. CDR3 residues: CASSQEQANYGYTF. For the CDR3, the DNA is TGCGCCAGCAGCCAAGAACAGGCTAACTATGGCTACACCTTC.

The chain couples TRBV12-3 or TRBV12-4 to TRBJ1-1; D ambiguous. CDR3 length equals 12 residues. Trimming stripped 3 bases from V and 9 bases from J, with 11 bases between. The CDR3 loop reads CASSFAPGKAFF. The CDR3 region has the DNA TGTGCCAGCAGTTTTGCGCCCGGGAAAGCTTTCTTT.

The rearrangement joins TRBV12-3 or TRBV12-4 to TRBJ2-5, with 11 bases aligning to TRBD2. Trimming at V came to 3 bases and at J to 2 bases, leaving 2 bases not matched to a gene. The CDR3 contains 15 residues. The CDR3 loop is CASSFTSGSQETQYF. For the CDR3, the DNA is TGTGCCAGCAGTTTCACTAGCGGGAGTCAAGAGACCCAGTACTTC.

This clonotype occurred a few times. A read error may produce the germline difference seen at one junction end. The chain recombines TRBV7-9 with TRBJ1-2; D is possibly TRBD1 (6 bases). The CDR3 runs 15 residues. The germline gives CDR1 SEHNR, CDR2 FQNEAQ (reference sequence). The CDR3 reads CASSVAGGRGRDYTF. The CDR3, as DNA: TGTGCCAGCAGCGTAGCTGGGGGCCGAGGTCGGGACTACACCTTC.

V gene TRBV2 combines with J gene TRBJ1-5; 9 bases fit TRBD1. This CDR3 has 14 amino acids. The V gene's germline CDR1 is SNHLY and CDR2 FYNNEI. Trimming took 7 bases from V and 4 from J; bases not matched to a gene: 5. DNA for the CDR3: TGTGCCAGCACCGACGGACAGGGGAATCAGCCCCAGCATTTT. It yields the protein CASTDGQGNQPQHF.

CDR3 sequence reads: CAISGGGLGTYNEQFF. DNA for the CDR3: TGTGCCATCAGTGGAGGGGGGCTTGGGACGTACAATGAGCAGTTCTTC. V and J are TRBV10-3 and TRBJ2-1; D is tentatively TRBD1 or TRBD2 (6 bases each). The CDR3 totals 16 residues. Germline-derived CDR1 and CDR2 are ENHRY and SYGVKD. Trimming pared 4 bases from V and 4 bases from J, leaving 17 bases between.

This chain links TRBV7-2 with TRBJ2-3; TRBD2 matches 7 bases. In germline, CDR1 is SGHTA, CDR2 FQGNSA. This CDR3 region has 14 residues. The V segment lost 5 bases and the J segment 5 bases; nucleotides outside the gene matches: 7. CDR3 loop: CASSIGLEVDTQYF. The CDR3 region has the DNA TGTGCCAGCAGCATTGGACTAGAGGTAGATACGCAGTATTTT.

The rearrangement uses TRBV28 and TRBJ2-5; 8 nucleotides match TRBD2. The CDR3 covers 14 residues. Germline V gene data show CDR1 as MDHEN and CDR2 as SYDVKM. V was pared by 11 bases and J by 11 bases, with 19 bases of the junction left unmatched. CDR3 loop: CALGVSGRGNEQYF. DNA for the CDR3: TGTGCCCTAGGAGTGAGCGGGAGAGGGAATGAGCAGTACTTC.

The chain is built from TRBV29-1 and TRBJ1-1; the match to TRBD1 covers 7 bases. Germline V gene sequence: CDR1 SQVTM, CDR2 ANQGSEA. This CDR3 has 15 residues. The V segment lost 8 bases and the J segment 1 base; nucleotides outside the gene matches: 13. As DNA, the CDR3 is TGCAGCATACGCACAACAGGGGTGGGGAACACTGAAGCTTTCTTT. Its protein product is CSIRTTGVGNTEAFF.